These T cell receptor beta chains were read from a single sample in a study of CD8 T cells in ankylosing spondylitis. TCRdb used MiXCR to reprocess the 5' RACE reads, holding one entry per CDR3 protein. The sample consists of more than 150,000 distinct CDR3 sequences, 11% of them appearing once. Sequencing was done on a sample of blood, either unsorted or a sorted T cell fraction (not recorded which). The receptor set was obtained from a male donor with ankylosing spondylitis or in good health (not recorded which). The conserved cysteine and the conserved F or W are not part of the CDR3 here.

v_call cdr3_aa
TRBV27 ASSLKASGYGHT
TRBV7-6 ASSLDGTGGDEQY
TRBV29-1 SVEASQGRPGANVLT
TRBV20-1 SALDLSHSTDTQY
TRBV11-2 ASSLADRGTGELF
TRBV28 ASVLNRGWTEAF
TRBV18 ASSPGTSNTGELF
TRBV6-2/TRBV6-3 ASSYDGYQQF
TRBV6-5 ASSYLGQSNTEAF
TRBV3-1 ASSLSGTRRGYT
TRBV5-1 ASSLAGRGLGETQY
TRBV27 ASSSLATDTQY
TRBV3-1 ASGGGSNQPQH
TRBV11-2 ASSSRNRYTGELF
TRBV20-1 CARDSVKAGSNQPQH
TRBV12-3/TRBV12-4 ASTPGSETQY
TRBV29-1 SVGQGNTIY
TRBV20-1 SARSRRKIGTSGGTQY
TRBV9 ASSLQGRRGNEQF
TRBV6-1 ATSTGGIDTQY
TRBV7-6 ASSLASRTDTQY
TRBV5-5 ASSWGPSGVGGELF
TRBV6-5 ASSYRVTGYTQY
TRBV29-1 SADSDFKDTQY
TRBV9 ASSDGTGGYEQY
TRBV11-3 ASSPLRDRVVEQY
TRBV5-1 ASSSGLAGGPENNEQF
TRBV2 ASSLDRDETQY
TRBV5-1 ASSLEADTNTGELF
TRBV5-1 ASSSRLAGGPGELF
TRBV12-3/TRBV12-4 ASSTGRKNTEAF
TRBV5-1 ASSLPTGGEQY
TRBV5-1 ASSLGLARQETQY
TRBV7-8 ASSSTPENNSPLH
TRBV6-2/TRBV6-3 ASSYSLQPQH
TRBV25-1 ASSESWGRGGYT
TRBV12-3/TRBV12-4 ASSGTGSDYGYT